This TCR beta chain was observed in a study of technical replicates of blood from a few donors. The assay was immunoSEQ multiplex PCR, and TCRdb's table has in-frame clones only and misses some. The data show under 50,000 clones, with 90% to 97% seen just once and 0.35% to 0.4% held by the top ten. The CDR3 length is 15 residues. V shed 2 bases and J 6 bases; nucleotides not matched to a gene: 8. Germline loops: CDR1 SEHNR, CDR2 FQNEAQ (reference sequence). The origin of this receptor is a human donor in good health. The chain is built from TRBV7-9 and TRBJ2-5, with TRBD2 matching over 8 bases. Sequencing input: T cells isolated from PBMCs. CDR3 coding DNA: TGTGCCAGCAGCTTACACCGGGAGGGCCGGCAGACCCAGTACTTC. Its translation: CASSLHREGRQTQYF.